This TCR beta chain is from a study of T cells in Graves' hyperthyroidism and ophthalmopathy. Study at large: Peripheral blood was secured at the point of initial diagnosis, before any treatment.

Trimming stripped 5 bases from V and 7 bases from J, with 12 bases between. Germline values: CDR1 KGHDR, CDR2 SFDVKD. This CDR3 is built from 13 residues. The source material, RNA transcripts, was used to amplify TCR beta CDR3 regions. TCR CDR3 underwent first-round RT-PCR with the HTBI primer set. Using its own MiXCR run on the multiplex PCR reads, TCRdb lists one record per CDR3 protein. There are hundreds of thousands of distinct CDR3 sequences in the sample; about 15% occur only once, and roughly 10% lies in the top ten. The sequenced sample was blood. This sequence joins TRBV24-1 and TRBJ2-3; unclear D gene. The clonotype was recovered from a woman in her late teens or twenties with Graves' hyperthyroidism. CDR3 nucleotides: TGTGCCACCAGTGCCTCCTGGGGAAATACGCAGTATTTT. Translated: CATSASWGNTQYF.